Sequencing of this T cell receptor (beta chain) was carried out in a study of T cells after yellow fever vaccination. Generation of TCR cDNA used 5'RACE template switching (which added a universal primer site and UMIs). TCRdb ran MiXCR on the 5' RACE reads and lists one entry per CDR3 protein. Among under 200,000 distinct CDR3 sequences listed, 9.5% to 12% were seen once. This clonotype was recorded at least ten times. Its antigen is currently unknown. Whole-study results and caveats: Abundant clonotypes from the bulk population could have been carried over as contaminants into FACS-sorted repertoires. Few clonotypes appeared in both CD4 and CD8 compartments.

Sequenced material: CD8+ T cells sorted from PBMCs, taken 15 days after the yellow fever booster vaccination. The clonotype comes from a man in his late teens or twenties who received the YFV17D yellow fever vaccine.

DNA of the CDR3: TGTGCCAGTAGTATCGCCCTAGGAGGTAGCGGGTGGATCTACGAGCAGTACTTC. Its translation: CASSIALGGSGWIYEQYF. The V gene is TRBV19, the J gene TRBJ2-7; TRBD2 agrees at 7 bases. The CDR3 extends over 18 amino acids. Trimming at V came to 3 bases and at J to 3 bases, leaving 17 bases not matched to a gene. Germline lookup yields CDR1 LNHDA and CDR2 SQIVND (reference sequence).